The 32 T cell receptor beta chains in this list originate from one sample, sequenced in a study of OX40 agonist ivuxolimab in advanced cancers. Libraries were made using the immunoSEQ multiplex PCR assay. Not all clones reach the TCRdb copy of this immuneACCESS table, which keeps in-frame sequences only. Checked studies attribute under half of the gap to unresolved V genes and leave the rest unexplained. Across this sample there are fewer than 65,000 clones, with around nine tenths seen only once. The top ten hold 0.55% to 0.6% of the sample. The sample in question was CD4+ or CD8+ T cells sorted from blood, obtained in a trial of the OX40 agonist ivuxolimab. Receptors originate from an adult with an advanced solid tumor such as melanoma, head and neck, liver or kidney cancer.

The rearrangement joins TRBV30 to TRBJ1-1; D may be TRBD1 (5 bases). The ends were cut back, 0 bases at V and 4 bases at J, with 12 bases in the middle. Germline CDR1 is GTSNPN and CDR2 is SVGIG (reference sequence). CDR3 size: 14 residues. CDR3 DNA sequence: TGTGCCTGGAGTGTGAGGGGACGGGCCACTGAAGCTTTCTTT. Residues: CAWSVRGRATEAFF.

The chain is built from TRBV30 and TRBJ2-5, with 11 nucleotides matching TRBD1. CDR3 length: 16 amino acids. After removal of 4 bases from V and 5 bases from J, the junction contained 12 bases not matched to a gene. Germline lookup yields CDR1 GTSNPN and CDR2 SVGIG (reference sequence). DNA for the CDR3: TGTGCCTGGACCCTACTCGGACAGGGGGCGCGTGAGACCCAGTACTTC. Encoded protein: CAWTLLGQGARETQYF.

J is TRBJ2-7 and V is TRBV5-1, with 9 bases matching TRBD1. Germline V gene sequence: CDR1 SGHRS, CDR2 YFSETQ. The V gene end was trimmed by 1 base and the J gene end by 4 bases; junction bases not matched to a gene: 3. This CDR3 is 14 amino acids long. The CDR3 protein is CASSLSGQGYEQYF. The CDR3 bases are TGCGCCAGCAGCTTGAGCGGACAGGGGTACGAGCAGTACTTC. Supplemented by reference TRBV5-1 and TRBJ2-7, the full variable domain reads KAGVTQTPRYLIKTRGQQVTLSCSPISGHRSVSWYQQTPGQGLQFLFEYFSETQRNKGNFPGRFSGRQFSNSRSEMNVSTLELGDSALYLCASSLSGQGYEQYFGPGTRLTVT.

This clone appeared once. The V gene is TRBV28, the J gene TRBJ1-5; unclear D gene. CDR1 and CDR2 from the germline V gene are MDHEN and SYDVKM. Trimming took 8 bases from V and 9 from J, leaving 14 bases between them. The length of the CDR3 is 12 residues. The CDR3 nucleotides are TGTGCCAGCGATCTAAGAGATATGCCCCAGCATTTT. Protein product: CASDLRDMPQHF.

The V and J genes are TRBV18 and TRBJ2-2; 14 positions agree with TRBD2. The length of the CDR3 is 17 residues. Germline lookup yields CDR1 KGHSH and CDR2 LQKENI. V dropped 5 bases and J dropped 3; count of bases not matched to a gene: 5. This chain's CDR3 is CASSGLAGGPDTGELFF. CDR3 sequence (DNA): TGTGCCAGCTCAGGACTAGCGGGGGGTCCGGACACCGGGGAGCTGTTTTTT. The whole variable domain, filled in from reference TRBV18 and TRBJ2-2, reads NAGVMQNPRHLVRRRGQEARLRCSPMKGHSHVYWYRQLPEEGLKFMVYLQKENIIDESGMPKERFSAEFPKEGPSILRIQQVVRGDSAAYFCASSGLAGGPDTGELFFGEGSRLTVL.

CDR3 loop: CASSQEVWGAGTGELFF. DNA of the CDR3: TGCGCCAGCAGCCAAGAGGTTTGGGGGGCTGGCACCGGGGAGCTGTTTTTT. The rearrangement joins TRBV4-3 to TRBJ2-2, with D tentatively TRBD1 or TRBD2 (6 bases each). Trimming left V 0 bases short and J 4 bases short, with 15 bases between. This CDR3 is built from 17 residues. Germline CDR1 and CDR2: LGHNA and YSLEER.

This chain joins TRBV30 and TRBJ1-2; no reliable D call. V shed 8 bases and J shed 1 base, with 11 bases lying between them. The CDR3 consists of 12 residues. Germline V gene sequence: CDR1 GTSNPN, CDR2 SVGIG (reference sequence). DNA of the CDR3: TGTGCCCAAAGGCGGTTTAACTATGGCTACACCTTC. The encoded protein is CAQRRFNYGYTF.

The genes are TRBV27 and TRBJ1-2; unclear D gene. The CDR3 extends over 15 amino acids. The germline V gene has CDR1 MNHEY and CDR2 SMNVEV (reference sequence). V was shortened by 3 bases and J by 0 bases, with 11 bases between the two germline ends. Here the CDR3 DNA reads TGTGCCAGCAGTTTCCAAGCGGGAGCTAACTATGGCTACACCTTC. Translated: CASSFQAGANYGYTF.

V usage is TRBV4-1 and J usage is TRBJ2-2, with TRBD1 matching over 9 bases. The CDR3 totals 12 residues. Germline V CDR1 and CDR2: MGHRA, YSYEKL. Trimming removed 4 bases from V and 14 bases from J; junction bases left unmatched: 5. The CDR3 bases are TGCGCCAGCAGCCCGGGGACAGGGACACTGTTTTTT. Translation: CASSPGTGTLFF.

A few counts support this clone. The rearrangement uses TRBV28 and TRBJ2-2, with 10 bases identical to TRBD2. The V and J ends lost 6 bases and 0 bases, in that order; junction bases with no gene match: 4. This CDR3 region has 16 residues. Germline CDR1 is MDHEN and CDR2 is SYDVKM. The CDR3 spells CASSLTSGTNTGELFF. In DNA, the CDR3 is TGTGCCAGCAGCCTAACTAGCGGGACGAACACCGGGGAGCTGTTTTTT.

The chain has TRBV28 and TRBJ2-1, with 7 nucleotides matching TRBD2. The CDR3 loop spans 15 amino acids. Trimming cost V 4 bases and J 1 base; bases outside gene matches: 4. The germline V gene has CDR1 MDHEN and CDR2 SYDVKM. The CDR3 sequence is CASSSWGGSYNEQFF. In DNA form, the CDR3 reads TGTGCCAGCAGTTCCTGGGGGGGGTCCTACAATGAGCAGTTCTTC.

The CDR3, as DNA: TGTGCCAGCAACGACCCGACAGGGGGTCTTGGCTACACCTTC. Protein: CASNDPTGGLGYTF. This chain joins TRBV28 and TRBJ1-2; 9 nucleotides align to TRBD1. Per the germline V gene, CDR1 is MDHEN and CDR2 is SYDVKM. V lost 7 bases and J lost 7; bases outside the gene matches: 10. This CDR3 has 14 amino acids.

This clone was counted a few times. J is TRBJ2-2 and V is TRBV19, with 7 nucleotides matching TRBD1. Germline CDR1 is LNHDA and CDR2 is SQIVND (reference sequence). This CDR3 has 15 residues. The V segment lost 4 bases and the J segment 0 bases; nucleotides outside the gene matches: 2. CDR3 in amino acids: CASSRGTANTGELFF. The CDR3 nucleotides read TGTGCCAGTAGTAGAGGGACAGCGAACACCGGGGAGCTGTTTTTT.

The J gene is TRBJ2-7, the V gene TRBV19, with 7 bases matching TRBD1. CDR1 and CDR2 (germline): LNHDA, SQIVND (reference sequence). The ends lost 4 bases at V and 5 bases at J; junction bases unmatched: 2. This CDR3 has 12 residues. The CDR3 DNA sequence: TGTGCCAGTAGTAGACAGGGCCACGAGCAGTACTTC. Its translation: CASSRQGHEQYF.

V usage is TRBV2 and J usage is TRBJ1-5, with D possibly TRBD1 on 6 matching bases. The germline V gene encodes CDR1 SNHLY and CDR2 FYNNEI. The CDR3 is 14 residues long. The V end was cut by 7 bases, the J end by 5 bases, with 15 bases between. CDR3 in amino acids: CASKGQGLYQPQHF. The CDR3 bases are TGTGCCAGCAAAGGCCAGGGGTTATATCAGCCCCAGCATTTT.

Concerning this clone: Compared with germline, one end of the junction differs, possibly owing to a read error. J is TRBJ2-5 and V is TRBV7-6; perhaps TRBD1 as D (5 bases). The CDR3 totals 13 residues. Germline assignment: CDR1 SGHVS and CDR2 FNYEAQ. CDR3 loop: CASSLGEDTVPHF. The DNA for the CDR3 is TGTGCCAGCAGCTTAGGAGAGGACACCGTCCCACACTTC.

The chain is built from TRBV29-1 and TRBJ2-7; 7 bases line up with TRBD1. This CDR3 is 15 amino acids long. CDR1 and CDR2 from the germline V gene are SQVTM and ANQGSEA. The ends lost 6 bases at V and 7 bases at J; junction bases unmatched: 18. This CDR3 is CSVQGPGQWASEQYF. The CDR3 nucleotides are TGCAGCGTCCAGGGACCGGGACAGTGGGCTTCGGAGCAGTACTTC.

The chain is built from TRBV5-1 and TRBJ2-7; TRBD1 matches 11 bases. Trimming at V came to 4 bases and at J to 0 bases, leaving 6 bases not matched to a gene. Germline V gives CDR1 SGHRS, CDR2 YFSETQ. The CDR3 has 16 residues. CDR3 DNA: TGCGCCAGCAGCCTGGGACAGGGGGGCATCTCCTACGAGCAGTACTTC. It codes for CASSLGQGGISYEQYF.

The rearrangement links TRBV5-6 to TRBJ2-1; 12 bases agree with TRBD2. From germline, CDR1 is SGHDT and CDR2 YYEEEE. The CDR3 totals 19 residues. With 4 bases clipped from V and 6 bases from J, the junction kept 17 bases outside the gene matches. The CDR3 nucleotides read TGTGCCAGCAGCCAACTAGCGGGAGGAACCGCGCTGGGGGGCAATGAGCAGTTCTTC. Protein product: CASSQLAGGTALGGNEQFF.

This chain connects TRBV18 to TRBJ2-3; tentatively, D is TRBD1 (6 bases). The CDR3 spans 14 residues. Trimming pared 4 bases from V and 4 bases from J, leaving 12 bases between. Germline CDR1 reads KGHSH; CDR2 reads LQKENI. The DNA for the CDR3 is TGTGCCAGCTCACTACTGCAGGGGTCAGATACGCAGTATTTT. Encoded protein: CASSLLQGSDTQYF.

This chain uses TRBV5-1 with TRBJ2-7; D is perhaps TRBD1 or TRBD2 (5 bases each). There are 13 residues in the CDR3. Germline V gene data show CDR1 as SGHRS and CDR2 as YFSETQ. Trimming cost V 4 bases and J 2 bases, with 10 bases left between them. The CDR3, as DNA: TGCGCCAGCAGCCCGGTGGGGGCCTACGAGCAGTACTTC. Its protein is CASSPVGAYEQYF. The entire variable domain, with the rest obtained from reference TRBV5-1 and TRBJ2-7, is as follows: KAGVTQTPRYLIKTRGQQVTLSCSPISGHRSVSWYQQTPGQGLQFLFEYFSETQRNKGNFPGRFSGRQFSNSRSEMNVSTLELGDSALYLCASSPVGAYEQYFGPGTRLTVT.

The V gene is TRBV7-2, the J gene TRBJ2-7; 9 bases line up with TRBD2. Germline CDR1 and CDR2: SGHTA and FQGNSA. The CDR3 has 16 residues. The trim removed 0 bases at V and 2 bases at J, leaving 5 bases unmatched. The CDR3 region is CASSLASSGTAYEQYF. The CDR3 coding sequence is TGTGCCAGCAGCTTAGCGTCTAGCGGGACGGCCTACGAGCAGTACTTC.

The V gene is TRBV7-2, the J gene TRBJ2-3; TRBD2 matches 7 bases. Germline CDR1 SGHTA, CDR2 FQGNSA. The CDR3 is 14 amino acids. The DNA of the CDR3 is TGTGCGAGCGGGGTGGGAGGGCCTCGGGATACGCAGTATTTT. Protein: CASGVGGPRDTQYF.

The V call is TRBV7-2, the J call TRBJ2-5; D call uncertain. The CDR3 extends over 14 amino acids. Germline V CDR1 and CDR2: SGHTA, FQGNSA. Trimming took off 6 bases at V and 5 bases at J, with 16 bases between the two ends. DNA of the CDR3: TGTGCCAGCAGAATCGACCCATACTCGGAGACCCAGTACTTC. It is translated as CASRIDPYSETQYF. Variable domain in full (rest from reference TRBV7-2 and TRBJ2-5): GAGVSQSPSNKVTEKGKDVELRCDPISGHTALYWYRQSLGQGLEFLIYFQGNSAPDKSGLPSDRFSAERTGGSVSTLTIQRTQQEDSAVYLCASRIDPYSETQYFGPGTRLLVL.

This clone came up a few times. An end of the junction does not agree with germline; a read error may underlie this. J is TRBJ2-7 and V is TRBV4-1; tentative D call: TRBD2 (5 bases). The CDR3 sequence is 14 residues long. Germline CDR1 MGHRA, CDR2 YSYEKL. CDR3 bases: TGCGCCAGCAGCCAAGATTTGGAGGTTTCGACCCCACCGTTC. It yields the protein CASSQDLEVSTPPF.

The chain links TRBV28 to TRBJ1-5; D is unresolved. In germline, CDR1 is MDHEN, CDR2 SYDVKM. The V end was cut by 2 bases, the J end by 5 bases, with 4 bases between. The CDR3 totals 12 residues. The CDR3 DNA follows: TGTGCCAGCAGTTTAGAGGATCAGCCCCAGCATTTT. Protein product: CASSLEDQPQHF.

The chain recombines TRBV28 with TRBJ2-5; D call uncertain. Trimming pared 6 bases from V and 5 bases from J, leaving 10 bases between. The germline CDR1 and CDR2 sequences are MDHEN and SYDVKM. There are 12 residues in the CDR3. CDR3: CASRTSPETQYF. The CDR3 coding sequence is TGTGCCAGCAGGACCTCCCCGGAGACCCAGTACTTC.

The chain joins TRBV18 to TRBJ2-1; 9 bases fit TRBD2. Per the germline V gene, CDR1 is KGHSH and CDR2 is LQKENI. CDR3 size: 15 residues. Trimming cost V 0 bases and J 8 bases; bases outside gene matches: 5. The CDR3 sequence: CASSPPSGSKDEQFF. The DNA for the CDR3 is TGTGCCAGCTCACCACCTAGCGGGAGTAAAGATGAGCAGTTCTTC.

The J gene is TRBJ1-1, the V gene TRBV4-3, with 9 bases matching TRBD1. Looked up from germline, CDR1 is LGHNA and CDR2 is YSLEER. This CDR3 spans 15 amino acids. V lost 5 bases to trimming and J lost 5 bases; unmatched junction nucleotides: 9. CDR3 loop: CASSEQGAVGTEAFF. The CDR3 coding sequence is TGCGCCAGCAGCGAACAGGGGGCGGTGGGAACTGAAGCTTTCTTT.

The V and J genes are TRBV6-4 and TRBJ2-1, with 8 nucleotides matching TRBD2. This CDR3 is built from 16 residues. Per germline, CDR1 MRHNA and CDR2 SNTAGT. The junction had 11 bases not matched to a gene; V was cut back by 7 bases and J by 3 bases. The CDR3 sequence: CASIPLASGFYNEQFF. CDR3 nucleotide sequence: TGTGCCAGCATTCCCCTTGCTAGCGGGTTCTACAATGAGCAGTTCTTC.

The chain uses TRBV30 and TRBJ1-5; D is ambiguous. The CDR3 spans 16 residues. Trimming stripped 1 base from V and 2 bases from J, with 15 bases between. CDR1 is GTSNPN and CDR2 is SVGIG in the germline V gene (reference sequence). The CDR3, as DNA: TGTGCCTGGAGTGCCGGTGGTCCGGGCGGCAATCAGCCCCAGCATTTT. Protein: CAWSAGGPGGNQPQHF.

V is TRBV2 and J is TRBJ1-3; 7 positions agree with TRBD1. V lost 5 bases and J lost 3; bases outside the gene matches: 4. This CDR3 has 14 amino acids. Germline lookup yields CDR1 SNHLY and CDR2 FYNNEI. CDR3 protein: CASSTTGLGNTIYF. CDR3 in DNA: TGTGCCAGCAGTACGACAGGGCTTGGAAACACCATATATTTT. Based on the CDR3 plus reference TRBV2 and TRBJ1-3, the full variable domain is EPEVTQTPSHQVTQMGQEVILRCVPISNHLYFYWYRQILGQKVEFLVSFYNNEISEKSEIFDDQFSVERPDGSNFTLKIRSTKLEDSAMYFCASSTTGLGNTIYFGEGSWLTVV.